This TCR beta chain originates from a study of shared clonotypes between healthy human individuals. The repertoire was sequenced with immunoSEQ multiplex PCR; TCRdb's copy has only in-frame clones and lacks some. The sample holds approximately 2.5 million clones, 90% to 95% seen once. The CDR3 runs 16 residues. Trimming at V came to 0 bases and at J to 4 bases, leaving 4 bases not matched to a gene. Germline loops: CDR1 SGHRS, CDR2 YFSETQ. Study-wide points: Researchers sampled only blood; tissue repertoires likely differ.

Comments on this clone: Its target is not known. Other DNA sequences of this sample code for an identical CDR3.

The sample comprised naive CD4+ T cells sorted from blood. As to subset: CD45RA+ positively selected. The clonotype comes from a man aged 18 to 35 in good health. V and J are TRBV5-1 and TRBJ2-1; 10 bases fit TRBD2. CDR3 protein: CASSLVLAGGYNEQFF. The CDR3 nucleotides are TGCGCCAGCAGCTTGGTATTAGCGGGGGGATACAATGAGCAGTTCTTC.